This T cell receptor beta chain was observed in a study of regulatory T cells in long-lasting Graves disease. In its sample, this clonotype was seen a few times. The CDR3 totals 13 residues. Trimming pared 2 bases from V and 2 bases from J, leaving 6 bases between. Per germline, CDR1 MNHEY and CDR2 SVGEGT. In building TCR beta libraries, iRepertoire HTBI primers were used together with Arm-PCR of CDR3 regions. One entry per CDR3 protein, called by TCRdb with MiXCR from the multiplex PCR reads. Of about 460,000 distinct CDR3 sequences in the sample, around a fifth were seen once. Time point defined: persistent/refractory GD, antithyroid drugs over 5 years with positive TRAb. With RNA extracted from PBMCs as input, the TCR library was made.

Here the sequenced sample was peripheral blood mononuclear cells (PBMCs), taken when the disease was refractory, from a patient treated with antithyroid drugs. This TCR was recovered from a female donor with Graves disease. The J gene is TRBJ1-1, the V gene TRBV6-2 or TRBV6-3, with D uncertain. CDR3 nucleotides: TGTGCCAGCAGTTACACGGATAACACTGAAGCTTTCTTT. It yields the protein CASSYTDNTEAFF.